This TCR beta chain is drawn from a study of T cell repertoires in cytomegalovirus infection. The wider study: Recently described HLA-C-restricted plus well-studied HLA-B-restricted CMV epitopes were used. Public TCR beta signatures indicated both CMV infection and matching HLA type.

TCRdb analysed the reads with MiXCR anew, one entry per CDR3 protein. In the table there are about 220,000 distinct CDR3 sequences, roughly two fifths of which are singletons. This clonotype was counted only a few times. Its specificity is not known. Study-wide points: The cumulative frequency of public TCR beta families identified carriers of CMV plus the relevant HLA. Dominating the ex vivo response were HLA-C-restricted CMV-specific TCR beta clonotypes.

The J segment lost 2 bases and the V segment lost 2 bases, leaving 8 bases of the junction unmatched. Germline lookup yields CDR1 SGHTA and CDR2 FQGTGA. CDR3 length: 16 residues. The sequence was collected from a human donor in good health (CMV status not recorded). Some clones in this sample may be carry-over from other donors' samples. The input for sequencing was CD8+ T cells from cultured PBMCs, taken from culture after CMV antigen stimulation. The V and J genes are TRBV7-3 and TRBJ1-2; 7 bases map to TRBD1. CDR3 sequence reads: CASSLDSGQTNYGYTF. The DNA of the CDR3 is TGTGCCAGCAGCTTAGACTCGGGACAGACCAACTATGGCTACACCTTC. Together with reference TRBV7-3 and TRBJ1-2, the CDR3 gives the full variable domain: GAGVSQTPSNKVTEKGKYVELRCDPISGHTALYWYRQSLGQGPEFLIYFQGTGAADDSGLPNDRFFAVRPEGSVSTLKIQRTERGDSAVYLCASSLDSGQTNYGYTFGSGTRLTVV.